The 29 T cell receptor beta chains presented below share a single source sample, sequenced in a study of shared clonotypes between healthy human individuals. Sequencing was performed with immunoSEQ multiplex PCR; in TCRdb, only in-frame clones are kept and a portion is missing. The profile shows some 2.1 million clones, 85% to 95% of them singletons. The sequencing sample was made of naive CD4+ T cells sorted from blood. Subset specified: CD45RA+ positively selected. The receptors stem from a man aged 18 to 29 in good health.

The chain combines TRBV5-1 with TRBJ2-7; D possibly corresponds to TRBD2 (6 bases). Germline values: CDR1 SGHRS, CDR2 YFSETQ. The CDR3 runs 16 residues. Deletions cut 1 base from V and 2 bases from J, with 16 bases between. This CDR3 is CASSLRVSGGAYEQYF. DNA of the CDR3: TGCGCCAGCAGCTTGCGAGTTAGCGGAGGAGCCTACGAGCAGTACTTC.

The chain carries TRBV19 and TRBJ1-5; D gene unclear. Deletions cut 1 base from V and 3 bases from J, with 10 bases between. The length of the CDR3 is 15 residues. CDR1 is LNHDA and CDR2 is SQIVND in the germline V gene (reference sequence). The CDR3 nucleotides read TGTGCCAGTAGTATAGTCGGCCCGGCCAATCAGCCCCAGCATTTT. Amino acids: CASSIVGPANQPQHF. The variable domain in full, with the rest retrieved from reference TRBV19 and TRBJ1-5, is DGGITQSPKYLFRKEGQNVTLSCEQNLNHDAMYWYRQDPGQGLRLIYYSQIVNDFQKGDIAEGYSVSREKKESFPLTVTSAQKNPTAFYLCASSIVGPANQPQHFGDGTRLSIL.

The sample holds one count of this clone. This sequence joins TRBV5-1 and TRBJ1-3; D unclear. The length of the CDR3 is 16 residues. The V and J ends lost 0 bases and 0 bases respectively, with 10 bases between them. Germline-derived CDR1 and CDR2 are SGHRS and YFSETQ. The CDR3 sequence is CASSLDFPLSGNTIYF. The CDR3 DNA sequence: TGCGCCAGCAGCTTGGACTTTCCCCTCTCTGGAAACACCATATATTTT.

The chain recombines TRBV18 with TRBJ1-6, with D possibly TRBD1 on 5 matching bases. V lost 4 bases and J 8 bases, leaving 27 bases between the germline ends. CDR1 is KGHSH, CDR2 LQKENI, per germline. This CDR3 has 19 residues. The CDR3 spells CASSLKHIVVGTRDSPLHF. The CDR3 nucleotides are TGTGCCAGCTCACTGAAACATATAGTCGTCGGGACGAGGGATTCACCCCTCCACTTT.

CDR3 region: CASSGGGQGSQPQHF. Written as DNA, the CDR3 is TGTGCCAGCAGCGGGGGGGGACAGGGAAGTCAGCCCCAGCATTTT. The chain links TRBV9 to TRBJ1-5, with 9 bases fitting TRBD1. This CDR3 is 15 amino acids long. The V and J ends lost 3 bases and 6 bases, in that order; junction bases with no gene match: 7. Per the germline V gene, CDR1 is SGDLS and CDR2 is YYNGEE.

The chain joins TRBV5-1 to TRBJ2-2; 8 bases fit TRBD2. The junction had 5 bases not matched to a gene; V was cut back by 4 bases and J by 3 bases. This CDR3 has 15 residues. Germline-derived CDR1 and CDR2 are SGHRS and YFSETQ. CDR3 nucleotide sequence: TGCGCCAGCAGCCGACTAGCGTCGTACACCGGGGAGCTGTTTTTT. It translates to CASSRLASYTGELFF.

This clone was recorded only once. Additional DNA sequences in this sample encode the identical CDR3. The CDR3 bases are TGCGCCAGCAGCTTGGTCGCGGGTTCCGGGGAGCTGTTTTTT. Amino acids: CASSLVAGSGELFF. This chain links TRBV5-1 with TRBJ2-2; D perhaps matches TRBD2 (5 bases). In germline, CDR1 is SGHRS, CDR2 YFSETQ. Trimming shortened V by 0 bases and J by 6 bases, and 9 bases separated the two germline ends. This CDR3 contains 14 residues.

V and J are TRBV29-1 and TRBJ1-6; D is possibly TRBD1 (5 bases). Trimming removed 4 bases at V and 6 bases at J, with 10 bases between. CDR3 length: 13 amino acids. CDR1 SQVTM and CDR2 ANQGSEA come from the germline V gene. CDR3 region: CSVGAGSNSPLHF. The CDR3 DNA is TGCAGCGTTGGGGCAGGGAGTAATTCACCCCTCCACTTT.

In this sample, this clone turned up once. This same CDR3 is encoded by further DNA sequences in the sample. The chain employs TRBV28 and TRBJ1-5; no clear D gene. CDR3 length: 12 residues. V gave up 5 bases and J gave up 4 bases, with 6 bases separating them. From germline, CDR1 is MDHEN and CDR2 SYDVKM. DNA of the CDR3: TGTGCCAGCAGTCAGACTAATCAGCCCCAGCATTTT. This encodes CASSQTNQPQHF.

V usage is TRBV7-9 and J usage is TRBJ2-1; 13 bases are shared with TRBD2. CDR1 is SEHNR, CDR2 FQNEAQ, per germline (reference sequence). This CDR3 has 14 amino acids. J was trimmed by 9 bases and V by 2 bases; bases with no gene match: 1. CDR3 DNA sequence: TGTGCCAGCAGCTTAACTAGCGGGAGGGGTGAGCAGTTCTTC. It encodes CASSLTSGRGEQFF.

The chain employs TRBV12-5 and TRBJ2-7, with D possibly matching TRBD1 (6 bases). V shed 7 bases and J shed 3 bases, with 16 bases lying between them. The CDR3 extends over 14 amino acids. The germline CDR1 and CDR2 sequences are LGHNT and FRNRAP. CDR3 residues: CASAQKGVGYEQYF. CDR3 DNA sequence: TGTGCTAGTGCCCAAAAGGGGGTCGGCTACGAGCAGTACTTC.

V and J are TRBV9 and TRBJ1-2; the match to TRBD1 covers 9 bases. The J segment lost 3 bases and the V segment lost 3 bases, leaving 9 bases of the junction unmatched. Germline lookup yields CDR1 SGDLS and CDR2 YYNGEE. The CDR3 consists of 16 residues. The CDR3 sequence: CASSESTGGKDYGYTF. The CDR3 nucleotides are TGTGCCAGCAGCGAATCTACAGGGGGCAAGGACTATGGCTACACCTTC.

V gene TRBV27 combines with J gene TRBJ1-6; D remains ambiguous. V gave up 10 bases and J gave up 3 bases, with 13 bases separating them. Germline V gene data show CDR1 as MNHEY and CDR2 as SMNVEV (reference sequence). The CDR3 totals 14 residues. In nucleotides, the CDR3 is TGTGCCACCCGGGGTGCCCTCTATAATTCACCCCTCCACTTT. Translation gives CATRGALYNSPLHF.

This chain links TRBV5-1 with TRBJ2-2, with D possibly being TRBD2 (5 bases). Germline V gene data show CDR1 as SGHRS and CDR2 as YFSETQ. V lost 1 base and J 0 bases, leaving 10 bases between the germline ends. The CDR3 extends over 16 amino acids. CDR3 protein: CASSLSPGANTGELFF. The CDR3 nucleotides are TGCGCCAGCAGCTTGTCCCCCGGGGCGAACACCGGGGAGCTGTTTTTT.

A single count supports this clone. In nucleotides, the CDR3 is TGTGCCAGCAGCTGGGCCGGGGGGGGCACTGAAGCTTTCTTT. Protein: CASSWAGGGTEAFF. This chain connects TRBV5-4 to TRBJ1-1; a possible D gene is TRBD1 (5 bases). Germline V gene lookup returns CDR1 SGHNT and CDR2 YYREEE (reference sequence). V was trimmed by 3 bases and J by 4 bases, leaving 13 bases between them. The CDR3 runs to 14 residues. The full variable domain, rest sourced from reference TRBV5-4 and TRBJ1-1, is ETGVTQSPTHLIKTRGQQVTLRCSSQSGHNTVSWYQQALGQGPQFIFQYYREEENGRGNFPPRFSGLQFPNYSSELNVNALELDDSALYLCASSWAGGGTEAFFGQGTRLTVV.

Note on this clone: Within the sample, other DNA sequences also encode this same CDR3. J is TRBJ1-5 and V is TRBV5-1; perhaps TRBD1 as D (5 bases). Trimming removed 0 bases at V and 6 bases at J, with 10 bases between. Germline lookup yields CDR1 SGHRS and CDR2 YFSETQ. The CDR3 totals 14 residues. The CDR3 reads CASSLGGAGQPQHF. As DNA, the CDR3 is TGCGCCAGCAGCTTGGGGGGCGCAGGTCAGCCCCAGCATTTT.

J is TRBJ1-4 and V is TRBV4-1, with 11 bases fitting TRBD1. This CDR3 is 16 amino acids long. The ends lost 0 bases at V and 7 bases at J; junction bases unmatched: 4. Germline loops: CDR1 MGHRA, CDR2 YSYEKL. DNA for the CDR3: TGCGCCAGCAGCCAAGATGGACAGGGGGCTTCTGAAAAACTGTTTTTT. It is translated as CASSQDGQGASEKLFF.

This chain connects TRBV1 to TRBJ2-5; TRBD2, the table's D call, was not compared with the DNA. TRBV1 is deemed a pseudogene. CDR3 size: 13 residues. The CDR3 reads CTSSQGEIETQYF. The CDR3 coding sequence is TGCACCAGCAGCCAAGGAGAGATAGAGACCCAGTACTTC.

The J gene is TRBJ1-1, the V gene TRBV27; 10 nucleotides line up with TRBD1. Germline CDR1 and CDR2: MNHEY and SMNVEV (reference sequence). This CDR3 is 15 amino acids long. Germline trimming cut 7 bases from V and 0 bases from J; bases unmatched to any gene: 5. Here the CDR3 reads CASIGTGAVNTEAFF. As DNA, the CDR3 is TGTGCCAGCATAGGGACAGGGGCAGTGAACACTGAAGCTTTCTTT.

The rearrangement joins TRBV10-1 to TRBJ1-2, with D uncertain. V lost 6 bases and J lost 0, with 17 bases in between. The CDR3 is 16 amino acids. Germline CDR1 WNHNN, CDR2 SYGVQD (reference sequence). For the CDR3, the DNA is TGCGCCAGCAGACGTCAGATAGCTGAAGCTAACTATGGCTACACCTTC. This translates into CASRRQIAEANYGYTF.

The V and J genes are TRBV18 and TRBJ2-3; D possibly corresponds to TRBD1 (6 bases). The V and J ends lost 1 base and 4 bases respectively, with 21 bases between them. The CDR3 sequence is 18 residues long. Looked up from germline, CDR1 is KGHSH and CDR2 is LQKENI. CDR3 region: CASSPQRLGASGADTQYF. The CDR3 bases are TGTGCCAGCTCACCACAACGTTTGGGGGCCTCAGGGGCAGATACGCAGTATTTT. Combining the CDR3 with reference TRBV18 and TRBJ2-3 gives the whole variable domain NAGVMQNPRHLVRRRGQEARLRCSPMKGHSHVYWYRQLPEEGLKFMVYLQKENIIDESGMPKERFSAEFPKEGPSILRIQQVVRGDSAAYFCASSPQRLGASGADTQYFGPGTRLTVL.

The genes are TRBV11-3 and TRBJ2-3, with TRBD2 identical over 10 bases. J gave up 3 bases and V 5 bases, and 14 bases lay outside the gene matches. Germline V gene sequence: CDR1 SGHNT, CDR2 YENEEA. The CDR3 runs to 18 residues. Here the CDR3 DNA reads TGTGCCAGCAGCCTCCATGAGCGGGGGGGCTTGGGTACAGATACGCAGTATTTT. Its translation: CASSLHERGGLGTDTQYF.

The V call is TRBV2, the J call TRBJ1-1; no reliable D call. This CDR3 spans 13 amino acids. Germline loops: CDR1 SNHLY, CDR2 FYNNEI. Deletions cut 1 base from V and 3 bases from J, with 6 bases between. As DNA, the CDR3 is TGTGCCAGCAGTGAAGTTAGGTACACTGAAGCTTTCTTT. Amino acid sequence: CASSEVRYTEAFF.

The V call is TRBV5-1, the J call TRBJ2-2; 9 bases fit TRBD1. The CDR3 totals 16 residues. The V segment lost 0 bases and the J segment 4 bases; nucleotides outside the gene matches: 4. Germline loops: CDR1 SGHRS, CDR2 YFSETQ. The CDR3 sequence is CASSLAVTGGTGELFF. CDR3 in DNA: TGCGCCAGCAGCTTGGCCGTGACAGGGGGCACCGGGGAGCTGTTTTTT.

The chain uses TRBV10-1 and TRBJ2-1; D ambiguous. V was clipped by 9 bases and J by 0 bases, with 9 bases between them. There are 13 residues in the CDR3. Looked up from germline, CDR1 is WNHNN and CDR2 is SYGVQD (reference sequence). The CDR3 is CASSRPSYNEQFF. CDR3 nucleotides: TGCGCCAGTTCCCGGCCCTCCTACAATGAGCAGTTCTTC.

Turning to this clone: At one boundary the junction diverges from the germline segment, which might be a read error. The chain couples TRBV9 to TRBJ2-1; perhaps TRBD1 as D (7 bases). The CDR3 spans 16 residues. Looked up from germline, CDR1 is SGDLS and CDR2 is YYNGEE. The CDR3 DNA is TGTGCCGGCAGCGTAGCAGGGGGGAGCTCCTACAATGAGCAGTTCTTC. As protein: CAGSVAGGSSYNEQFF. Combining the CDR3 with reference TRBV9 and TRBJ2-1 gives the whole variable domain DSGVTQTPKHLITATGQRVTLRCSPRSGDLSVYWYQQSLDQGLQFLIQYYNGEERAKGNILERFSAQQFPDLHSELNLSSLELGDSALYFCAGSVAGGSSYNEQFFGPGTRLTVL.

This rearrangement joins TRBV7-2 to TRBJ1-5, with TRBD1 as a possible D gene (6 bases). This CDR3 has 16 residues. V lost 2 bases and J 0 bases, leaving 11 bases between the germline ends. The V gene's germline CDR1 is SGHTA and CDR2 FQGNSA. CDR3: CASSLSTGYSNQPQHF. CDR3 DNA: TGTGCCAGCAGCTTAAGCACAGGGTATAGCAATCAGCCCCAGCATTTT.

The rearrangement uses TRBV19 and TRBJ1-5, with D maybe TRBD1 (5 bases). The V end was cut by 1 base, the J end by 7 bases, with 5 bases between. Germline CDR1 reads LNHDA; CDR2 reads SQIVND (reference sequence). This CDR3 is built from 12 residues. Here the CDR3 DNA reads TGTGCCAGTAGTATAGGGGGGCAGCCCCAGCATTTT. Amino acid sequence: CASSIGGQPQHF.

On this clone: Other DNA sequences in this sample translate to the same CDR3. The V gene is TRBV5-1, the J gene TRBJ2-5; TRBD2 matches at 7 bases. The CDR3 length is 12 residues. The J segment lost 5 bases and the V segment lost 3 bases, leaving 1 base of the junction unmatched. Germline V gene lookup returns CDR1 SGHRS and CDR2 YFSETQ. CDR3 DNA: TGCGCCAGCAGCTGGGAGGGGGAGACCCAGTACTTC. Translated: CASSWEGETQYF.